The clone carrying this T cell receptor (beta chain) was observed at least ten times. The antigen is unknown. The sample belongs to a study of T cells in Graves' hyperthyroidism and ophthalmopathy. Notes on the study in general: Progression to ophthalmopathy was predicted a median of approximately 6.4 months early.

Amplification of TCR beta CDR3 regions used RNA as the template. RT-PCR in the first round (using the HTBI primer set) targeted the TCR CDR3. Via MiXCR, TCRdb re-called the multiplex PCR reads, giving one row per CDR3 protein. The profile shows some 550,000 distinct CDR3 sequences, less than 25% of them singletons. Fresh peripheral blood, 9.5 to 10 ml of it, supplied the PBMCs. V dropped 7 bases and J dropped 8; count of bases not matched to a gene: 7. The CDR3 is made up of 13 amino acids. Germline CDR1 is MDHEN and CDR2 is SYDVKM. The receptor's source is a young man with Graves' hyperthyroidism. The chain has TRBV28 and TRBJ1-2; 10 nucleotides line up with TRBD1. Source material: blood. The CDR3 reads CASTVGQGVGYTF. The CDR3 coding sequence is TGTGCCAGCACAGTAGGACAGGGGGTAGGCTACACCTTC.